The 20 T cell receptor beta chains reported below all come from one sample, sequenced in a study of T cells in Graves' hyperthyroidism and ophthalmopathy. Amplified TCR beta CDR3 regions came from RNA transcripts. HTBI primers were the set used in a first-round RT-PCR of the TCR CDR3. In TCRdb, the multiplex PCR reads were re-called with MiXCR into one record per CDR3 protein. This table has some 720,000 distinct CDR3 sequences, approximately 16% appearing once. What was sequenced was blood. These receptors came from a man younger than 30 with Graves' hyperthyroidism.

This clonotype came up many times. The V and J genes are TRBV20-1 and TRBJ1-1, with D uncertain. The CDR3 is 17 amino acids. Looked up from germline, CDR1 is DFQATT and CDR2 is SNEGSKA (reference sequence). Trimming stripped 1 base from V and 0 bases from J, with 18 bases between. DNA of the CDR3: TGCAGTGCTAGAGGGCCGGGCCGCGCTAACATGAACACTGAAGCTTTCTTT. This gives the protein CSARGPGRANMNTEAFF.

This clonotype was observed at least ten times. The V gene is TRBV6-6, the J gene TRBJ2-7; D unresolved. The CDR3 extends over 14 amino acids. Trimming left V 0 bases short and J 6 bases short, with 12 bases between. CDR1 is MNHNY and CDR2 is SVGAGI in the germline V gene (reference sequence). CDR3 DNA sequence: TGTGCCAGCAGTTACTCGGTGGAAAGATCCGAGCAGTACTTC. It yields the protein CASSYSVERSEQYF.

This clonotype was counted at least ten times. The chain links TRBV10-3 to TRBJ2-7; 8 positions agree with TRBD1. Losses at the gene ends were 2 bases for V and 6 bases for J; bases not matched to a gene: 3. Looked up from germline, CDR1 is ENHRY and CDR2 is SYGVKD. This CDR3 has 13 residues. Here the CDR3 reads CAISEDRGAEQYF. As DNA, the CDR3 is TGTGCCATCAGTGAGGACAGGGGCGCCGAGCAGTACTTC.

The J gene is TRBJ2-7, the V gene TRBV3-1; no firm D call. The length of the CDR3 is 15 residues. CDR1 and CDR2 (germline): LGHDT, YNNKEL (reference sequence). Trimming left V 1 base short and J 4 bases short, with 14 bases between. CDR3 nucleotide sequence: TGTGCCAGCAGCCAAGTCGCTGGACCCGTGTACGAGCAGTACTTC. This gives the protein CASSQVAGPVYEQYF.

The chain recombines TRBV5-1 with TRBJ2-1, with D perhaps matching TRBD1 (6 bases). V dropped 0 bases and J dropped 4 bases, with 11 bases sitting between them. The germline V gene encodes CDR1 SGHRS and CDR2 YFSETQ. This CDR3 is built from 15 residues. In DNA form, the CDR3 reads TGCGCCAGCAGCTTGGCAGGACAGAAGTACAATGAGCAGTTCTTC. Protein product: CASSLAGQKYNEQFF. Based on the CDR3 plus reference TRBV5-1 and TRBJ2-1, the full variable domain is KAGVTQTPRYLIKTRGQQVTLSCSPISGHRSVSWYQQTPGQGLQFLFEYFSETQRNKGNFPGRFSGRQFSNSRSEMNVSTLELGDSALYLCASSLAGQKYNEQFFGPGTRLTVL.

This clonotype was observed many times. The chain recombines TRBV6-1 with TRBJ2-1; the match to TRBD2 covers 9 bases. V lost 7 bases and J lost 0; bases outside the gene matches: 7. Germline lookup yields CDR1 MNHNS and CDR2 SASEGT. The CDR3 loop spans 16 amino acids. Written as DNA, the CDR3 is TGTGCCAGCATCTCAGCGGGAGGAAGCTCCTACAATGAGCAGTTCTTC. Translated, it gives CASISAGGSSYNEQFF.

This clonotype was seen a few times. V is TRBV27 and J is TRBJ2-1; tentatively, D is TRBD1 or TRBD2 (5 bases each). The V end lost 0 bases, the J end lost 6 bases, and 21 bases lay between the germline ends. Germline V gives CDR1 MNHEY, CDR2 SMNVEV (reference sequence). CDR3 length equals 18 residues. The CDR3 region has the DNA TGTGCCAGCAGTTTATCACCTCCCGGGACCCTCGGGGTCAATGAGCAGTTCTTC. Translating gives CASSLSPPGTLGVNEQFF.

The CDR3, as DNA: TGCAGCGTTGTTGGGGGACACACAGATACGCAGTATTTT. Its translation: CSVVGGHTDTQYF. V and J are TRBV29-1 and TRBJ2-3; D is possibly TRBD1 (6 bases). V was pared by 4 bases and J by 2 bases, with 10 bases between. CDR1 is SQVTM, CDR2 ANQGSEA, per germline. The CDR3 runs 13 residues.

The table lists this clonotype with a few counts. The chain recombines TRBV28 with TRBJ2-2; tentatively, D is TRBD2 (6 bases). Germline CDR1 and CDR2: MDHEN and SYDVKM. The CDR3 loop spans 15 amino acids. V was shortened by 6 bases and J by 6 bases, with 17 bases between the two germline ends. The CDR3 reads CASSTGRLSPGELFF. DNA for the CDR3: TGTGCCAGCAGCACCGGGAGACTATCACCCGGGGAGCTGTTTTTT.

The gene calls are TRBV30 and TRBJ2-7; 15 nucleotides match TRBD2. Germline V gene data show CDR1 as GTSNPN and CDR2 as SVGIG (reference sequence). The V and J ends lost 2 bases and 0 bases, in that order; junction bases with no gene match: 8. The CDR3 is 18 residues long. CDR3 coding DNA: TGTGCCTGGAGTCCCATCGGACTAGCGGGAGGGAACTCCTACGAGCAGTACTTC. Protein sequence: CAWSPIGLAGGNSYEQYF.

This clonotype was seen many times. The rearrangement uses TRBV2 and TRBJ1-5; 8 bases agree with TRBD1. With V trimmed by 6 bases and J by 7 bases, 11 bases remained unmatched. CDR3 size: 15 residues. In germline, CDR1 is SNHLY, CDR2 FYNNEI. The DNA of the CDR3 is TGTGCCAGCAGCCCCGGGACAGGCTTTAACCAGCCCCAGCATTTT. Translating it yields CASSPGTGFNQPQHF.

The gene calls are TRBV20-1 and TRBJ2-3, with D possibly matching TRBD2 (6 bases). V was shortened by 0 bases and J by 5 bases, with 21 bases between the two germline ends. Germline assignment: CDR1 DFQATT and CDR2 SNEGSKA (reference sequence). The CDR3 length is 17 residues. This CDR3 reads CSARDISRAGRVDTQYF. CDR3 nucleotides: TGCAGTGCTAGAGATATATCAAGGGCGGGAAGGGTAGATACGCAGTATTTT.

Turning to this clonotype: A read error is possible here, since a much larger clone lies one base away. The chain couples TRBV28 to TRBJ2-4, with D possibly matching TRBD1 (5 bases). Between the trimmed V and J ends, which lost 7 bases and 7 bases, there was a span of 20 bases. There are 15 residues in the CDR3. CDR1 is MDHEN, CDR2 SYDVKM, per germline. Here the CDR3 DNA reads TGTGCCAGCACTGCCTACCGATTGAGACAGAACATTCAGTACTTC. Translated, it gives CASTAYRLRQNIQYF.

Ten or more counts support this clonotype. V gene TRBV27 combines with J gene TRBJ2-7; 10 bases fit TRBD2. J lost 6 bases, V lost 8 bases, and 7 bases had no gene match. The CDR3 runs 13 residues. CDR1 MNHEY and CDR2 SMNVEV come from the germline V gene (reference sequence). CDR3 nucleotide sequence: TGTGCCAGCTCAGCGGGAGGGACAGGCGAGCAGTACTTC. Residues: CASSAGGTGEQYF.

The genes are TRBV24-1 and TRBJ2-3; 9 bases match TRBD2. From germline, CDR1 is KGHDR and CDR2 SFDVKD. V lost 1 base and J lost 6; bases outside the gene matches: 7. The CDR3 is 16 amino acids. In DNA, the CDR3 is TGTGCCACCAGTGATTTTAGCGGGAGCGGGAAGGATACGCAGTATTTT. Encoded protein: CATSDFSGSGKDTQYF.

The J gene is TRBJ1-6, the V gene TRBV25-1; 7 positions match TRBD1. Germline CDR1 and CDR2: MGHDK and SYGVNS. With 0 bases clipped from V and 7 bases from J, the junction kept 3 bases outside the gene matches. This CDR3 is built from 15 residues. CDR3 protein: CASSEYDRVNSPLHF. The CDR3 DNA is TGTGCCAGCAGTGAATATGACAGGGTAAATTCACCCCTCCACTTT.

This clonotype has at least ten counts. The CDR3: CASSKSGSTYNEQFF. CDR3 DNA sequence: TGTGCCAGCAGCAAAAGCGGGAGCACCTACAATGAGCAGTTCTTC. The rearrangement uses TRBV7-2 and TRBJ2-1, with 8 bases lining up with TRBD2. CDR1 and CDR2 from the germline V gene are SGHTA and FQGNSA. This CDR3 has 15 amino acids. Trimming at V came to 5 bases and at J to 2 bases, leaving 5 bases not matched to a gene. Full variable domain (rest looked up from reference TRBV7-2 and TRBJ2-1): GAGVSQSPSNKVTEKGKDVELRCDPISGHTALYWYRQSLGQGLEFLIYFQGNSAPDKSGLPSDRFSAERTGGSVSTLTIQRTQQEDSAVYLCASSKSGSTYNEQFFGPGTRLTVL.

V gene TRBV14 combines with J gene TRBJ2-7, with 10 nucleotides matching TRBD2. The CDR3 has 16 amino acids. CDR1 SGHDN and CDR2 FVKESK come from the germline V gene. After removal of 3 bases from V and 5 bases from J, the junction contained 10 bases not matched to a gene. CDR3 nucleotide sequence: TGTGCCAGCAGCCAGGCCCCTAGCGGGAGTCGGGACGAGCAGTACTTC. It is translated as CASSQAPSGSRDEQYF.

V gene TRBV7-3 combines with J gene TRBJ2-1; 7 bases fit TRBD1. V trimming: 5 bases; J trimming: 9 bases; junction bases outside the gene matches: 10. Germline V gives CDR1 SGHTA, CDR2 FQGTGA. There are 14 residues in the CDR3. The DNA for the CDR3 is TGTGCCAGCAGCGAAATGACAGGGATAAGTGAGCAGTTCTTC. This codes for CASSEMTGISEQFF.

The chain carries TRBV18 and TRBJ2-5; no firm D call. V was shortened by 3 bases and J by 6 bases, with 14 bases between the two germline ends. The germline V gene encodes CDR1 KGHSH and CDR2 LQKENI. CDR3 length: 14 residues. Written as DNA, the CDR3 is TGTGCCAGCTCACCCCCAGAGGTGAGGAAGACCCAGTACTTC. Amino acid sequence: CASSPPEVRKTQYF. The full variable domain, completed using reference TRBV18 and TRBJ2-5, is NAGVMQNPRHLVRRRGQEARLRCSPMKGHSHVYWYRQLPEEGLKFMVYLQKENIIDESGMPKERFSAEFPKEGPSILRIQQVVRGDSAAYFCASSPPEVRKTQYFGPGTRLLVL.